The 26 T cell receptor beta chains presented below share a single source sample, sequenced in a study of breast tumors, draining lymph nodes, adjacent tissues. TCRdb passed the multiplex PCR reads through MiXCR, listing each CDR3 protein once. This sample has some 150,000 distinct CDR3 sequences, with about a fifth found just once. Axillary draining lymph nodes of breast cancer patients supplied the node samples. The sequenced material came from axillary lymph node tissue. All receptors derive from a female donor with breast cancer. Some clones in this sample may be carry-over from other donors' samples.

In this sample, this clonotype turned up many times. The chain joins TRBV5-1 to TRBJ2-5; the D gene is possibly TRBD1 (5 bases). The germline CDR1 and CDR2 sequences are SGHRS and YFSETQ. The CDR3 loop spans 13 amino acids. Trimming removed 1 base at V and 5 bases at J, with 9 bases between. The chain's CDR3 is CASSLQGTETQYF. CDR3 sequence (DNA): TGCGCCAGCAGCTTGCAGGGTACGGAGACCCAGTACTTC. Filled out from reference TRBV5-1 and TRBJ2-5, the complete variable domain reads KAGVTQTPRYLIKTRGQQVTLSCSPISGHRSVSWYQQTPGQGLQFLFEYFSETQRNKGNFPGRFSGRQFSNSRSEMNVSTLELGDSALYLCASSLQGTETQYFGPGTRLLVL.

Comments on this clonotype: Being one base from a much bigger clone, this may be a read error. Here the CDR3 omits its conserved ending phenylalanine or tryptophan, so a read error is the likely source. The CDR3 nucleotides read TGCGCCAGCAGCTTGGGGCTAGCGGGCAACTACGAGCAGTACCTC. Amino acids: CASSLGLAGNYEQYL. The V and J genes are TRBV5-1 and TRBJ2-7; 8 nucleotides match TRBD2. The germline V gene encodes CDR1 SGHRS and CDR2 YFSETQ. Trimming took 0 bases from V and 3 from J; bases not matched to a gene: 5. The CDR3 covers 15 residues.

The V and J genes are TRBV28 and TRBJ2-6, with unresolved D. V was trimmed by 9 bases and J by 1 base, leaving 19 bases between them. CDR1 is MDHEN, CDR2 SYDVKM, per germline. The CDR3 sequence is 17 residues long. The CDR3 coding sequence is TGTGCCAGTCGAGAACGGCAGAGCCGGTCTGGGGCCAACGTCCTGACTTTC. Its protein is CASRERQSRSGANVLTF.

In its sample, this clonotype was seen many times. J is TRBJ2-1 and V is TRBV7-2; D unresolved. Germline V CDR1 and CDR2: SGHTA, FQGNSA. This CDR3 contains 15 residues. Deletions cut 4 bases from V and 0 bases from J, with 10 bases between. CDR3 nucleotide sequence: TGTGCCAGCAGCTCCTCCGCGTTCTCCTACAATGAGCAGTTCTTC. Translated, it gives CASSSSAFSYNEQFF.

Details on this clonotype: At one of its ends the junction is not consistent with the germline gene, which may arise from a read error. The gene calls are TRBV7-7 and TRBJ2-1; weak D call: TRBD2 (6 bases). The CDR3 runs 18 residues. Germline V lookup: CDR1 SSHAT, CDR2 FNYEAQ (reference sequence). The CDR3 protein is CASSPGVRVPSSYNEQFF. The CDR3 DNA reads TGTGCTAGCAGCCCGGGGGTGAGAGTTCCTAGCTCCTATAATGAGCAGTTCTTC.

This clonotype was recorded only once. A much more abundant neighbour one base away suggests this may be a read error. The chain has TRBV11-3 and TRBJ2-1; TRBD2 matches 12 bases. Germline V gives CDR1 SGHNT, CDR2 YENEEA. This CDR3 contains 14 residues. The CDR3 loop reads CAGSLGLAGNEQFF. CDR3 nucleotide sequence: TGTGCCGGCAGCTTAGGACTAGCGGGGAATGAGCAGTTCTTC.

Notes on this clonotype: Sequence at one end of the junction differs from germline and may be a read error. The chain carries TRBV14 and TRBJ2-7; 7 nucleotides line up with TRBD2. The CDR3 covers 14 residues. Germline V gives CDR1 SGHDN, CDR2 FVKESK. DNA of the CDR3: TGCGCCAGCAGCCCCCTTGGGCGGGAGAGCGAGCAGTACTTC. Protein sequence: CASSPLGRESEQYF.

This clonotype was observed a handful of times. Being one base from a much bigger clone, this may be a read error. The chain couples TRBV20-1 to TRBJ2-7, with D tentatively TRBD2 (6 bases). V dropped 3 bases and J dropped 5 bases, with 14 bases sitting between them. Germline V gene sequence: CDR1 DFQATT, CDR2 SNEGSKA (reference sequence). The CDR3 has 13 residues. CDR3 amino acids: CSASTGALHEQYF. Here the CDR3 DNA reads TGCAGTGCTAGTACGGGAGCCCTCCACGAGCAGTACTTC.

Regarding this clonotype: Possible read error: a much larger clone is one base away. The DNA for the CDR3 is TGTGCCAGCAGCTTAAACAGGGAAAAACTGCTTTTT. This encodes CASSLNREKLLF. V and J are TRBV11-3 and TRBJ1-4; TRBD1 might be the D (6 bases). Germline assignment: CDR1 SGHNT and CDR2 YENEEA. This CDR3 comprises 12 residues.

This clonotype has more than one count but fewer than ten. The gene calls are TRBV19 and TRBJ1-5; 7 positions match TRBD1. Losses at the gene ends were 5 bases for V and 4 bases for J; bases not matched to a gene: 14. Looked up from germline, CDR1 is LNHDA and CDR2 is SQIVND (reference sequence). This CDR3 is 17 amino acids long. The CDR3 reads CASSPRGGWGENQPQHF. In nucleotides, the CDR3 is TGTGCCAGTAGTCCTCGAGGGGGCTGGGGGGAAAATCAGCCCCAGCATTTT.

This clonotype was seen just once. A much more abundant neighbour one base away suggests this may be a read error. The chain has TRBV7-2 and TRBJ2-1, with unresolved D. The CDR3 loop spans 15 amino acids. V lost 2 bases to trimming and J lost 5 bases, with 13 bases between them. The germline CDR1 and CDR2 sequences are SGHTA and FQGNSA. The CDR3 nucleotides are TGTGCCAGCAGCTTAAGGGTCAGTAGTGACAATGAGCAGTTCTTC. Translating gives CASSLRVSSDNEQFF.

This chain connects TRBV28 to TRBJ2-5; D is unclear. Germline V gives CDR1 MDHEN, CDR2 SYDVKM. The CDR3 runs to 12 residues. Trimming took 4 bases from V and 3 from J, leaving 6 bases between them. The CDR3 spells CASSSSEETQYF. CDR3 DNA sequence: TGTGCCAGCAGTTCTTCCGAAGAGACCCAGTACTTC.

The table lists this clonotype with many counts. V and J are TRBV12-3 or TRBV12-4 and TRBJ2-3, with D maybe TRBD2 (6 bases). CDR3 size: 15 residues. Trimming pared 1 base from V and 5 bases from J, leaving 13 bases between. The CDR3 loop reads CASSLGRALQDTQYF. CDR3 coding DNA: TGTGCCAGCAGTTTAGGGAGGGCCCTTCAAGATACGCAGTATTTT.

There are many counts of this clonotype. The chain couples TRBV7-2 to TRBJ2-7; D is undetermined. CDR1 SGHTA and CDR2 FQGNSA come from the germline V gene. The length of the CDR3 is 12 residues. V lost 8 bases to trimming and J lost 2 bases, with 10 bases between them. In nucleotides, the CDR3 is TGTGCCAGCGGCACGACGGCCTACGAGCAGTACTTC. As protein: CASGTTAYEQYF.

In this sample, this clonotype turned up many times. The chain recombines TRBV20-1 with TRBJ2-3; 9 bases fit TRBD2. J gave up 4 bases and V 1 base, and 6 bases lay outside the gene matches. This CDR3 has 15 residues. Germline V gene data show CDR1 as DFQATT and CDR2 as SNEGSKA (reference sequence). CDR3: CSARGFRGRADTQYF. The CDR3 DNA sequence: TGCAGTGCTAGAGGGTTTCGCGGGAGGGCAGATACGCAGTATTTT.

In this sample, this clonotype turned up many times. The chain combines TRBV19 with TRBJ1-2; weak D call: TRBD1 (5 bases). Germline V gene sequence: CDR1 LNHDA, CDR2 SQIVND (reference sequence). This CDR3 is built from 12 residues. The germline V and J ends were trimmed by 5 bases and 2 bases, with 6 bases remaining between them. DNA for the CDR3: TGTGCCAGTAGTCGACAGAACTATGGCTACACCTTC. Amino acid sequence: CASSRQNYGYTF. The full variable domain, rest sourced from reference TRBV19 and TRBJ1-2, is DGGITQSPKYLFRKEGQNVTLSCEQNLNHDAMYWYRQDPGQGLRLIYYSQIVNDFQKGDIAEGYSVSREKKESFPLTVTSAQKNPTAFYLCASSRQNYGYTFGSGTRLTVV.

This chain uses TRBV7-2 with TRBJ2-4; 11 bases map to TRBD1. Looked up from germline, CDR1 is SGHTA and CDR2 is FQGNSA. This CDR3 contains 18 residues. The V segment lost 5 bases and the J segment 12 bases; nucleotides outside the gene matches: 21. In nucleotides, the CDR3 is TGTGCCAGCAGCCAATCTATAGCCCGCGGGACAGGGGGACACGGTCAGTACTTC. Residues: CASSQSIARGTGGHGQYF. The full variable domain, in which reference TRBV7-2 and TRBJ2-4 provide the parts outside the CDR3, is GAGVSQSPSNKVTEKGKDVELRCDPISGHTALYWYRQSLGQGLEFLIYFQGNSAPDKSGLPSDRFSAERTGGSVSTLTIQRTQQEDSAVYLCASSQSIARGTGGHGQYFGAGTRLSVL.

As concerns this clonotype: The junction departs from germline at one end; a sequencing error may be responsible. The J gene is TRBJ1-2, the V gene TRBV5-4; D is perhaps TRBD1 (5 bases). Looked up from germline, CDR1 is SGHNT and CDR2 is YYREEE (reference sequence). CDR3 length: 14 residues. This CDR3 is CTSSLAGTGGGYTF. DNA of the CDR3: TGTACCAGCAGCTTGGCAGGGACTGGAGGTGGCTACACCTTC.

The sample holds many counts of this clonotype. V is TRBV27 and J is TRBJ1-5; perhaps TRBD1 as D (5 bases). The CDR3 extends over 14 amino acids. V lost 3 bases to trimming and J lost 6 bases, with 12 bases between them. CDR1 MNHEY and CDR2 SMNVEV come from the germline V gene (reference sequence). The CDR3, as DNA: TGTGCCAGCAGTTTTCAGGGACCGGCTCAGCCCCAGCATTTT. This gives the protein CASSFQGPAQPQHF.

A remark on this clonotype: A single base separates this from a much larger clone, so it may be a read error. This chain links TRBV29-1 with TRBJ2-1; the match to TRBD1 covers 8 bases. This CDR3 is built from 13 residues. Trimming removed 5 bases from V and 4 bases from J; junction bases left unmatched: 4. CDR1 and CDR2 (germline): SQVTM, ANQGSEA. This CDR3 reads CSVSQGAYNEQFF. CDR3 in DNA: TGCAGCGTTTCTCAGGGGGCATACAATGAGCAGTTCTTC.

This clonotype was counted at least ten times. CDR3 sequence: CSASGLAGVQETQYF. For the CDR3, the DNA is TGCAGTGCCTCCGGACTAGCGGGAGTCCAAGAGACCCAGTACTTC. The chain carries TRBV20-1 and TRBJ2-5, with 13 positions matching TRBD2. In germline, CDR1 is DFQATT, CDR2 SNEGSKA (reference sequence). The CDR3 is 15 residues long. V lost 6 bases and J lost 1; bases outside the gene matches: 5.

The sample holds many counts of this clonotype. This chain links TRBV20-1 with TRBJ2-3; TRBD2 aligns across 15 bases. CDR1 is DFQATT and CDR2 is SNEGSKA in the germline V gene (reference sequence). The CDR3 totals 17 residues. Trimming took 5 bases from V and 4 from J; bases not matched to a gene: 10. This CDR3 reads CSAGAGGLAGGADTQYF. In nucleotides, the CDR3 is TGCAGTGCTGGAGCTGGGGGACTAGCGGGAGGAGCAGATACGCAGTATTTT.

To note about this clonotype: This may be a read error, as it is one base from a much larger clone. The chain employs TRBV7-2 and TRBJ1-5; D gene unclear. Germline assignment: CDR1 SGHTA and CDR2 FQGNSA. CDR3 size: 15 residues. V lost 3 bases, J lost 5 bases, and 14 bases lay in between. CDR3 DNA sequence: TGTGCCAGCAGCTTGAGGGCTGAATGGGATCAGCCCCAGCATTTT. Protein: CASSLRAEWDQPQHF. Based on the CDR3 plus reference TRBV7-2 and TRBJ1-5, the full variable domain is GAGVSQSPSNKVTEKGKDVELRCDPISGHTALYWYRQSLGQGLEFLIYFQGNSAPDKSGLPSDRFSAERTGGSVSTLTIQRTQQEDSAVYLCASSLRAEWDQPQHFGDGTRLSIL.

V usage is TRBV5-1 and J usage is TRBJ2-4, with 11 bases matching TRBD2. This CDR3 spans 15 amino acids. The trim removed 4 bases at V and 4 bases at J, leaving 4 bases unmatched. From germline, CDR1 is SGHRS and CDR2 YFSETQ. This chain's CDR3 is CASSILAGGKNIQYF. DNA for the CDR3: TGCGCCAGCAGCATATTAGCGGGAGGGAAAAACATTCAGTACTTC.

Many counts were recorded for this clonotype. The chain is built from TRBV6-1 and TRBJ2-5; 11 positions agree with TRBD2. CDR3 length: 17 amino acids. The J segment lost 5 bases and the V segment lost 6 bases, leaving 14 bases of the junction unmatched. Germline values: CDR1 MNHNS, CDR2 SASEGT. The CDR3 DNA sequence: TGTGCCAGCAGAGAATGGGAGGTAGCGGGAGGGATTGAGACCCAGTACTTC. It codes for CASREWEVAGGIETQYF.

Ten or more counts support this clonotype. The CDR3 spells CASSLDGLAGADTQYF. CDR3 nucleotides: TGTGCCAGCAGCTTAGATGGACTAGCGGGAGCAGATACGCAGTATTTT. V is TRBV11-3 and J is TRBJ2-3; 13 nucleotides agree with TRBD2. CDR3 length: 16 residues. V gave up 0 bases and J gave up 4 bases; unmatched junction bases: 1. CDR1 is SGHNT and CDR2 is YENEEA in the germline V gene.